Sequencing of this TCR beta chain was carried out in a study of blood T cell repertoires in COVID-19. Study information: The United States, Italy and Spain supplied acute and convalescent COVID-19 samples.

The CDR3 consists of 14 residues. Germline assignment: CDR1 MNHNY and CDR2 SVGAGI (reference sequence). Trimming took off 4 bases at V and 2 bases at J, with 11 bases between the two ends. Authors' processing steps: Amplification with reference gene primers provided the estimates of nucleated cell counts. Sequenced by immunoSEQ multiplex PCR; TCRdb stores in-frame clones only, minus some. Clone size and V and J calls were adopted from that table, with D and trimming inferred from the DNA. The sample records 150,000 to 200,000 clones, roughly 91% being singletons. This TCR was recovered from a human donor in a cohort sampled during active COVID-19. Material for sequencing was peripheral blood. The V call is TRBV6-6, the J call TRBJ1-2; a possible D gene is TRBD1 (6 bases). CDR3 sequence reads: CASSSGQKNYGYTF. CDR3 DNA sequence: TGTGCCAGCAGTTCAGGACAGAAAAACTATGGCTACACCTTC.